The next 18 T cell receptor beta chains were all read from a single sample in a study of control samples from healthy donors and cancer patients. TCRdb's copy holds only in-frame clones and misses some; the assay was immunoSEQ multiplex PCR. The sample contains tens of thousands of clones, roughly 94% of which appear only once. The sequenced material came from blood. Source of these receptors: a man aged 60 to 75 in good health.

The V call is TRBV27, the J call TRBJ1-6, with 7 bases lining up with TRBD1. V trimming: 0 bases; J trimming: 10 bases; junction bases outside the gene matches: 6. CDR3 length: 15 residues. Germline V gives CDR1 MNHEY, CDR2 SMNVEV (reference sequence). CDR3 nucleotides: TGTGCCAGCAGTTTATCGGACAGGTTCCCATCACCCCTCCACTTT. As protein: CASSLSDRFPSPLHF.

This rearrangement joins TRBV28 to TRBJ1-1; possible D gene TRBD1, 5 bases. Germline V CDR1 and CDR2: MDHEN, SYDVKM. V lost 6 bases to trimming and J lost 3 bases, with 11 bases between them. This CDR3 has 13 amino acids. DNA for the CDR3: TGTGCCAGCAGGCCCCCGGGGGACACTGAAGCTTTCTTT. It specifies CASRPPGDTEAFF.

The rearrangement joins TRBV18 to TRBJ1-3; D perhaps matches TRBD1 (5 bases). CDR3 length: 13 residues. Trimming removed 2 bases from V and 4 bases from J, with 6 bases in between. CDR1 is KGHSH and CDR2 is LQKENI in the germline V gene. CDR3 residues: CASSPNRGNTIYF. The CDR3 region has the DNA TGTGCCAGCTCACCAAACAGGGGAAACACCATATATTTT.

The J gene is TRBJ1-3, the V gene TRBV7-8; D is perhaps TRBD1 (5 bases). The V gene's germline CDR1 is SGHVS and CDR2 FQNEAQ. The CDR3 runs 17 residues. Trimming cost V 3 bases and J 4 bases, with 19 bases left between them. In DNA form, the CDR3 reads TGTGCCAGCAGCTTGTATTTGCCAGGGTATGACGGAAACACCATATATTTT. Protein sequence: CASSLYLPGYDGNTIYF.

In regard to this clone: A junction boundary mismatches the germline segment, possibly from a read error. The chain combines TRBV7-7 with TRBJ2-5; D could derive from TRBD1 or TRBD2 (5 bases each). Germline CDR1 reads SSHAT; CDR2 reads FNYEAQ (reference sequence). The CDR3 runs 13 residues. The CDR3 loop reads CASSRGGWETQYF. Here the CDR3 DNA reads TGTGCTAGCAGCCGGGGCGGATGGGAGACCCAGTACTTC. Filled out from reference TRBV7-7 and TRBJ2-5, the complete variable domain reads GAGVSQSPRYKVTKRGQDVTLRCDPISSHATLYWYQQALGQGPEFLTYFNYEAQPDKSGLPSDRFSAERPEGSISTLTIQRTEQRDSAMYRCASSRGGWETQYFGPGTRLLVL.

V usage is TRBV28 and J usage is TRBJ1-1, with a possible D match to TRBD1 (6 bases). The length of the CDR3 is 18 residues. Trimming stripped 2 bases from V and 0 bases from J, with 19 bases between. Looked up from germline, CDR1 is MDHEN and CDR2 is SYDVKM. The CDR3 region is CASSLRLRDTFMNTEAFF. The DNA for the CDR3 is TGTGCCAGCAGTTTAAGGCTCCGGGACACCTTTATGAACACTGAAGCTTTCTTT.

This chain links TRBV19 with TRBJ1-4; perhaps TRBD1 as D (5 bases). Trimming stripped 7 bases from V and 0 bases from J, with 12 bases between. Germline CDR1 LNHDA, CDR2 SQIVND (reference sequence). This CDR3 spans 15 amino acids. In nucleotides, the CDR3 is TGTGCCAGTAAAACTCTGGGGGCAACTAATGAAAAACTGTTTTTT. It yields the protein CASKTLGATNEKLFF.

This chain uses TRBV2 with TRBJ2-5, with 10 bases lining up with TRBD2. Germline trimming cut 7 bases from V and 2 bases from J; bases unmatched to any gene: 4. This CDR3 contains 14 residues. Germline V gene data show CDR1 as SNHLY and CDR2 as FYNNEI. The CDR3 spells CASKKLAGQETQYF. DNA of the CDR3: TGTGCCAGCAAGAAACTAGCGGGACAAGAGACCCAGTACTTC.

The genes are TRBV18 and TRBJ2-5, with D unresolved. The germline V gene encodes CDR1 KGHSH and CDR2 LQKENI. This CDR3 contains 13 residues. V lost 2 bases and J 5 bases, leaving 9 bases between the germline ends. CDR3 sequence reads: CASSPTESETQYF. The CDR3 DNA sequence: TGTGCCAGCTCACCAACGGAGAGTGAGACCCAGTACTTC.

This clone was recorded only once. The chain links TRBV4-1 to TRBJ2-5, with D tentatively TRBD2 (5 bases). V lost 1 base to trimming and J lost 5 bases, with 11 bases between them. The germline V gene has CDR1 MGHRA and CDR2 YSYEKL. This CDR3 comprises 14 residues. The DNA of the CDR3 is TGCGCCAGCAGCCAAGGAGAGAGGGAGGAGACCCAGTACTTC. Translated: CASSQGEREETQYF.

The chain carries TRBV5-8 and TRBJ2-7; D uncertain. The CDR3 sequence is 15 residues long. The V gene lost 5 bases and the J gene lost 4 bases, with 19 bases spanning the gap. Germline V gene sequence: CDR1 SGHTS, CDR2 YDEGEE. CDR3 amino acids: CASSLDSFGAYEQYF. DNA of the CDR3: TGTGCCAGCAGTCTAGACTCATTCGGAGCGTACGAGCAGTACTTC. The full variable domain, rest sourced from reference TRBV5-8 and TRBJ2-7, is EAGVTQSPTHLIKTRGQQATLRCSPISGHTSVYWYQQALGLGLQFLLWYDEGEERNRGNFPPRFSGRQFPNYSSELNVNALELEDSALYLCASSLDSFGAYEQYFGPGTRLTVT.

V is TRBV7-3 and J is TRBJ1-2, with D possibly matching TRBD1 (5 bases). V was clipped by 6 bases and J by 2 bases, with 13 bases between them. CDR1 is SGHTA and CDR2 is FQGTGA in the germline V gene. The CDR3 runs to 14 residues. The CDR3: CASSPPGGNYGYTF. CDR3 DNA sequence: TGTGCCAGCAGTCCACCTGGGGGGAACTATGGCTACACCTTC. Drawing the rest from reference TRBV7-3 and TRBJ1-2, the complete variable domain is GAGVSQTPSNKVTEKGKYVELRCDPISGHTALYWYRQSLGQGPEFLIYFQGTGAADDSGLPNDRFFAVRPEGSVSTLKIQRTERGDSAVYLCASSPPGGNYGYTFGSGTRLTVV.

V gene TRBV2 combines with J gene TRBJ2-7, with 8 bases lining up with TRBD2. With V trimmed by 6 bases and J by 3 bases, 7 bases remained unmatched. The germline gives CDR1 SNHLY, CDR2 FYNNEI. The CDR3 has 14 amino acids. In DNA form, the CDR3 reads TGTGCCAGCAGGCGGGAGGTTCTCCTCTACGAGCAGTACTTC. It encodes CASRREVLLYEQYF.

The chain is built from TRBV19 and TRBJ2-7, with 9 positions matching TRBD2. Per the germline V gene, CDR1 is LNHDA and CDR2 is SQIVND (reference sequence). Trimming at V came to 5 bases and at J to 4 bases, leaving 6 bases not matched to a gene. This CDR3 has 14 residues. The CDR3 loop reads CASSVLAGSYEQYF. The CDR3 region has the DNA TGTGCCAGTAGTGTCCTAGCGGGGTCTTACGAGCAGTACTTC. Based on the CDR3 plus reference TRBV19 and TRBJ2-7, the full variable domain is DGGITQSPKYLFRKEGQNVTLSCEQNLNHDAMYWYRQDPGQGLRLIYYSQIVNDFQKGDIAEGYSVSREKKESFPLTVTSAQKNPTAFYLCASSVLAGSYEQYFGPGTRLTVT.

The chain uses TRBV19 and TRBJ2-7; D remains ambiguous. Trimming cost V 3 bases and J 7 bases, with 10 bases left between them. CDR1 is LNHDA and CDR2 is SQIVND in the germline V gene (reference sequence). There are 12 residues in the CDR3. The CDR3 protein is CASSIPPREQYF. The CDR3 nucleotides are TGTGCCAGTAGTATTCCGCCTCGGGAGCAGTACTTC.

This chain connects TRBV4-2 to TRBJ1-2; a possible D gene is TRBD1 (6 bases). Germline CDR1 reads LGHNA; CDR2 reads YNFKEQ. The V end was cut by 0 bases, the J end by 5 bases, with 16 bases between. The CDR3 runs to 16 residues. The DNA for the CDR3 is TGTGCCAGCAGCCAAGAAGGGAGCAGGGGTCATTATGGCTACACCTTC. This translates into CASSQEGSRGHYGYTF.

The genes are TRBV5-1 and TRBJ2-1; D gene ambiguous. CDR1 is SGHRS and CDR2 is YFSETQ in the germline V gene. The CDR3 spans 15 residues. V lost 3 bases and J lost 1, with 11 bases in between. The CDR3 coding sequence is TGCGCCAGCAGCTCGACTGGGCCATCCTACAATGAGCAGTTCTTC. Its protein product is CASSSTGPSYNEQFF.

The chain couples TRBV2 to TRBJ1-1, with D possibly matching TRBD1 (5 bases). In germline, CDR1 is SNHLY, CDR2 FYNNEI. Trimming shortened V by 6 bases and J by 2 bases, and 13 bases separated the two germline ends. CDR3 length: 14 amino acids. This CDR3 reads CASRRGTANTEAFF. The CDR3 DNA sequence: TGTGCCAGCAGACGAGGGACGGCAAACACTGAAGCTTTCTTT.